A single sample is the source of the 28 T cell receptor beta chains below, sequenced in a study of cytomegalovirus exposure and HLA in healthy donors. In the PCR, 60 Vbeta and 13 Jbeta primers were used. The assay was immunoSEQ multiplex PCR, and TCRdb's table has in-frame clones only and misses some. The sample has 150,000 or so clones, over 75% seen once; the top ten hold about 0.62%. The sequenced sample consisted of PBMCs. Receptor source: a male donor in good health and CMV-seronegative.

The chain is built from TRBV6-6 and TRBJ2-1; D is unresolved. Germline CDR1 MNHNY, CDR2 SVGAGI (reference sequence). V lost 6 bases to trimming and J lost 6 bases, with 9 bases between them. CDR3 length: 12 amino acids. CDR3 protein: CASSPASNEQFF. Written as DNA, the CDR3 is TGTGCCAGCAGCCCCGCGAGCAATGAGCAGTTCTTC.

The V gene is TRBV4-2, the J gene TRBJ2-1; 9 bases are shared with TRBD2. The CDR3 is 16 amino acids. After removal of 0 bases from V and 9 bases from J, the junction contained 9 bases not matched to a gene. Per the germline V gene, CDR1 is LGHNA and CDR2 is YNFKEQ. This CDR3 reads CASSQERTSGWGEQFF. In DNA, the CDR3 is TGTGCCAGCAGCCAAGAGAGAACTAGCGGGTGGGGTGAGCAGTTCTTC.

This chain uses TRBV7-9 with TRBJ2-3; 7 nucleotides match TRBD1. Germline CDR1 reads SEHNR; CDR2 reads FQNEAQ (reference sequence). The CDR3 has 15 residues. The trim removed 5 bases at V and 2 bases at J, leaving 7 bases unmatched. The CDR3 coding sequence is TGTGCCAGCAGCGCAAACAGGGGTTACACAGATACGCAGTATTTT. This gives the protein CASSANRGYTDTQYF.

The DNA of the CDR3 is TGTGCCAGCAGCGACCCCCGGGCAGGGCGGGGGACTGAAGCTTTCTTT. Amino acid sequence: CASSDPRAGRGTEAFF. The rearrangement joins TRBV7-9 to TRBJ1-1, with a possible D match to TRBD1 (5 bases). V dropped 5 bases and J dropped 5 bases, with 21 bases sitting between them. The CDR3 is made up of 16 amino acids. Per germline, CDR1 SEHNR and CDR2 FQNEAQ (reference sequence).

The chain links TRBV7-2 to TRBJ2-1; D is undetermined. This CDR3 comprises 12 residues. Germline CDR1 reads SGHTA; CDR2 reads FQGNSA. Trimming cost V 5 bases and J 12 bases, with 14 bases left between them. The CDR3 sequence: CASSPFNGGQFF. The CDR3 coding sequence is TGTGCCAGCAGCCCGTTTAACGGTGGGCAGTTCTTC.

This chain links TRBV4-1 with TRBJ1-4; D call uncertain. The CDR3 has 13 amino acids. Germline-derived CDR1 and CDR2 are MGHRA and YSYEKL. V lost 1 base, J lost 6 bases, and 6 bases lay in between. CDR3: CASSQGGYEKLFF. The CDR3 region has the DNA TGCGCCAGCAGCCAAGGCGGTTATGAAAAACTGTTTTTT.

The chain links TRBV6-5 to TRBJ2-1; D gene unclear. The germline gives CDR1 MNHEY, CDR2 SVGAGI. Trimming took off 5 bases at V and 0 bases at J, with 11 bases between the two ends. This CDR3 has 15 amino acids. This CDR3 is CASSGSESSYNEQFF. CDR3 sequence (DNA): TGTGCCAGCAGTGGTTCCGAGAGCTCCTACAATGAGCAGTTCTTC.

The rearrangement links TRBV9 to TRBJ1-1, with TRBD1 matching over 8 bases. This CDR3 contains 16 residues. From germline, CDR1 is SGDLS and CDR2 YYNGEE. After removal of 3 bases from V and 3 bases from J, the junction contained 10 bases not matched to a gene. The CDR3, as DNA: TGTGCCAGCAGCGCCCCTGGACAGGGTAGGGACACTGAAGCTTTCTTT. Amino acids: CASSAPGQGRDTEAFF.

The chain carries TRBV6-6 and TRBJ1-1; 11 positions agree with TRBD1. This CDR3 spans 15 amino acids. V lost 8 bases and J lost 6; bases outside the gene matches: 11. CDR1 is MNHNY, CDR2 SVGAGI, per germline (reference sequence). CDR3 sequence (DNA): TGTGCCAGCGACCGGACAGGGGGCGAAAGAGCTGAAGCTTTCTTT. Translating it yields CASDRTGGERAEAFF.

The CDR3 DNA sequence: TGCAGCGTTGACGGACTAGCGGGAGCTCCGGAGACCCAGTACTTC. Residues: CSVDGLAGAPETQYF. The chain employs TRBV29-1 and TRBJ2-5; TRBD2 matches at 13 bases. Germline V gives CDR1 SQVTM, CDR2 ANQGSEA. V was pared by 3 bases and J by 5 bases, with 6 bases of the junction left unmatched. The CDR3 consists of 15 residues.

V gene TRBV28 combines with J gene TRBJ2-4, with D tentatively TRBD1 (5 bases). CDR1 and CDR2 from the germline V gene are MDHEN and SYDVKM. The ends were cut back, 7 bases at V and 7 bases at J, with 8 bases in the middle. There are 11 residues in the CDR3. The CDR3 DNA reads as TGTGCCAGCACAGGGTTCAACATTCAGTACTTC. This codes for CASTGFNIQYF.

The gene calls are TRBV7-9 and TRBJ2-3; 8 bases match TRBD1. The germline V gene has CDR1 SEHNR and CDR2 FQNEAQ (reference sequence). J lost 0 bases, V lost 7 bases, and 9 bases had no gene match. CDR3 size: 16 residues. CDR3 DNA: TGTGCCAGCACCCGTGGGACAGGAGGGAGCACAGATACGCAGTATTTT. This sequence encodes CASTRGTGGSTDTQYF. Looking up the rest from reference TRBV7-9 and TRBJ2-3 gives the full variable domain: DTGVSQNPRHKITKRGQNVTFRCDPISEHNRLYWYRQTLGQGPEFLTYFQNEAQLEKSRLLSDRFSAERPKGSFSTLEIQRTEQGDSAMYLCASTRGTGGSTDTQYFGPGTRLTVL.

The DNA for the CDR3 is TGTGCCACCAGGAGGACTAGTCAGGCAGATACGCAGTATTTT. Protein product: CATRRTSQADTQYF. The rearrangement links TRBV15 to TRBJ2-3; 7 nucleotides match TRBD2. The CDR3 loop spans 14 amino acids. CDR1 is LNHNV and CDR2 is YYDKDF in the germline V gene (reference sequence). The V gene end was trimmed by 6 bases and the J gene end by 4 bases; junction bases not matched to a gene: 7.

This clone was seen just once. The chain employs TRBV5-1 and TRBJ1-1; the D is unclear. The CDR3 has 14 amino acids. V dropped 4 bases and J dropped 0 bases, with 10 bases sitting between them. Germline loops: CDR1 SGHRS, CDR2 YFSETQ. CDR3 region: CASSHPEMNTEAFF. The CDR3, as DNA: TGCGCCAGCAGCCACCCAGAAATGAACACTGAAGCTTTCTTT. The full variable domain, completed using reference TRBV5-1 and TRBJ1-1, is KAGVTQTPRYLIKTRGQQVTLSCSPISGHRSVSWYQQTPGQGLQFLFEYFSETQRNKGNFPGRFSGRQFSNSRSEMNVSTLELGDSALYLCASSHPEMNTEAFFGQGTRLTVV.

The rearrangement joins TRBV11-2 to TRBJ2-1, with 11 bases aligning to TRBD2. Germline V gives CDR1 SGHAT, CDR2 FQNNGV. The length of the CDR3 is 15 residues. J gave up 7 bases and V 5 bases, and 7 bases lay outside the gene matches. CDR3 sequence: CASSPRLAGRNEQFF. The CDR3 DNA reads TGTGCCAGCAGCCCCCGACTAGCGGGACGGAATGAGCAGTTCTTC. The entire variable domain, with the rest obtained from reference TRBV11-2 and TRBJ2-1, is as follows: EAGVAQSPRYKIIEKRQSVAFWCNPISGHATLYWYQQILGQGPKLLIQFQNNGVVDDSQLPKDRFSAERLKGVDSTLKIQPAKLEDSAVYLCASSPRLAGRNEQFFGPGTRLTVL.

The chain combines TRBV5-4 with TRBJ2-1; D unresolved. Germline loops: CDR1 SGHNT, CDR2 YYREEE (reference sequence). Between the trimmed V and J ends, which lost 0 bases and 4 bases, there was a span of 11 bases. The CDR3 spans 15 residues. In nucleotides, the CDR3 is TGTGCCAGCAGCTTGGCCTTGCAGGTGTACAATGAGCAGTTCTTC. It encodes CASSLALQVYNEQFF.

The genes are TRBV5-4 and TRBJ2-7, with 10 bases aligning to TRBD2. J was trimmed by 6 bases and V by 4 bases; bases with no gene match: 7. Germline V gives CDR1 SGHNT, CDR2 YYREEE (reference sequence). The CDR3 has 14 residues. CDR3 in amino acids: CASSRTGLAFEQYF. CDR3 nucleotide sequence: TGTGCCAGCAGCAGAACGGGACTAGCGTTCGAGCAGTACTTC.

The chain carries TRBV30 and TRBJ1-4; 8 nucleotides line up with TRBD1. Trimming cost V 4 bases and J 4 bases; bases outside gene matches: 5. Germline V gene sequence: CDR1 GTSNPN, CDR2 SVGIG (reference sequence). The CDR3 spans 14 residues. The chain's CDR3 is CAWTPGQVNEKLFF. The CDR3 DNA reads as TGTGCCTGGACCCCGGGACAGGTTAATGAAAAACTGTTTTTT.

The V gene is TRBV7-9, the J gene TRBJ1-2; the D gene is possibly TRBD1 (6 bases). V was cut by 7 bases and J by 2 bases, with 11 bases left in between. The CDR3 has 13 residues. Germline V gene sequence: CDR1 SEHNR, CDR2 FQNEAQ (reference sequence). The CDR3 DNA follows: TGTGCCAGCACTCCAGGGGCGAACTATGGCTACACCTTC. Translating it yields CASTPGANYGYTF.

In the case of this clone: One end of the junction does not line up with germline, which may come from a read error. The V and J genes are TRBV7-9 and TRBJ2-7, with 7 bases aligning to TRBD1. Germline values: CDR1 SEHNR, CDR2 FQNEAQ (reference sequence). There are 15 residues in the CDR3. The CDR3, as DNA: TGTTCCAGCAGCTTAGGACAGGAGAGCTCCTACGAGCAGTACTTC. Translating gives CSSSLGQESSYEQYF.

This sequence joins TRBV6-6 and TRBJ1-1, with D perhaps TRBD1 (6 bases). This CDR3 spans 14 amino acids. Germline CDR1 MNHNY, CDR2 SVGAGI (reference sequence). V lost 7 bases to trimming and J lost 6 bases, with 18 bases between them. The CDR3 DNA reads as TGTGCCAGCACCTCCCCAGGGGAGAGGGCTGAAGCTTTCTTT. This codes for CASTSPGERAEAFF.

Points on this clone: Germline is not matched at one junction end, which may reflect a read error. The chain employs TRBV7-9 and TRBJ1-1, with 8 bases lining up with TRBD1. This CDR3 has 14 amino acids. Germline V gives CDR1 SEHNR, CDR2 FQNEAQ (reference sequence). The DNA for the CDR3 is TGTTCCAGCAGCTTAGCACAGGGACAGGCTGAAGCTTTCTTT. Amino acids: CSSSLAQGQAEAFF.

The J gene is TRBJ1-1, the V gene TRBV5-6; 9 positions agree with TRBD1. Germline CDR1 reads SGHDT; CDR2 reads YYEEEE. CDR3 length equals 14 residues. V shed 6 bases, J shed 6 bases, and the junction held 9 bases outside the gene matches. The CDR3 sequence: CASTLGQGFAEAFF. As DNA, the CDR3 is TGTGCCAGCACCCTGGGACAGGGTTTCGCTGAAGCTTTCTTT.

This clone was detected a few times. The chain has TRBV9 and TRBJ2-2; D is possibly TRBD1 (6 bases). The ends were cut back, 9 bases at V and 6 bases at J, with 15 bases in the middle. From germline, CDR1 is SGDLS and CDR2 YYNGEE. CDR3 size: 13 residues. CDR3 DNA sequence: TGTGCCACTGGGGTCAGGGGATCCGGGGAGCTGTTTTTT. It translates to CATGVRGSGELFF.

In DNA form, the CDR3 reads TGTGCCAGCAGTCCCGGACTAGCGGGAAGCCAAGAGACCCAGTACTTC. As protein: CASSPGLAGSQETQYF. This sequence joins TRBV11-3 and TRBJ2-5, with 12 bases aligning to TRBD2. The CDR3 is 16 residues long. Germline values: CDR1 SGHNT, CDR2 YENEEA. V lost 6 bases to trimming and J lost 1 base; unmatched junction nucleotides: 6.

In its sample, this clone was seen once. The gene calls are TRBV11-1 and TRBJ2-5; D is unclear. The DNA matches TRBJ2-7 better at its end, which makes the J call doubtful. Germline-derived CDR1 and CDR2 are SGHAT and FQDESV (reference sequence). This CDR3 has 12 amino acids. The CDR3 loop reads CASSPSSYEQYF. The CDR3 region has the DNA TGTGCCAGCAGCCCCTCGAGCTACGAGCAGTACTTC.

This sequence joins TRBV5-4 and TRBJ2-1; 7 nucleotides agree with TRBD2. V lost 6 bases and J lost 7; bases outside the gene matches: 7. The CDR3 length is 13 residues. Germline CDR1 and CDR2: SGHNT and YYREEE (reference sequence). The CDR3 loop reads CASTPAGRNEQFF. Here the CDR3 DNA reads TGTGCCAGCACGCCAGCGGGGCGGAATGAGCAGTTCTTC.

The rearrangement uses TRBV10-2 and TRBJ1-5; 11 bases match TRBD1. Per germline, CDR1 WSHSY and CDR2 SAAADI. This CDR3 contains 15 residues. V lost 3 bases to trimming and J lost 5 bases; unmatched junction nucleotides: 3. The CDR3 DNA reads as TGCGCCAGCAGTGAAGGACAGGGGGCGGATCAGCCCCAGCATTTT. Translated, it gives CASSEGQGADQPQHF.